These 22 T cell receptor beta chains were sequenced from one sample in a study of blood T cell repertoires in COVID-19. The repertoire was sequenced with immunoSEQ multiplex PCR; TCRdb's copy has only in-frame clones and lacks some. The sample lists a few hundred thousand clones, 84% occurring once. Input material: peripheral blood. Receptors originate from a woman aged 80 or over with active or convalescent COVID-19.

The chain recombines TRBV20-1 with TRBJ2-3; possibly TRBD2 for D (5 bases). Germline CDR1 and CDR2: DFQATT and SNEGSKA (reference sequence). The CDR3 is made up of 15 amino acids. Trimming left V 3 bases short and J 6 bases short, with 19 bases between. The CDR3 DNA sequence: TGCAGTGCTAGTCCCCGGGGTATTCTTAGGGATACGCAGTATTTT. Protein sequence: CSASPRGILRDTQYF.

The chain carries TRBV11-3 and TRBJ2-1; the D gene is possibly TRBD2 (6 bases). Per germline, CDR1 SGHNT and CDR2 YENEEA. Trimming removed 5 bases from V and 4 bases from J, with 12 bases in between. The CDR3 spans 14 residues. CDR3 DNA sequence: TGTGCCAGCAGCCCTAGCGTTTTGTACAATGAGCAGTTCTTC. Translated: CASSPSVLYNEQFF.

The genes are TRBV11-2 and TRBJ2-3; 13 bases are a match to TRBD2. This CDR3 comprises 16 residues. CDR1 SGHAT and CDR2 FQNNGV come from the germline V gene. The V segment lost 4 bases and the J segment 5 bases; nucleotides outside the gene matches: 6. The CDR3 nucleotides read TGTGCCAGCAGCTCCCGGACTAGCGGGAGTGTAGATACGCAGTATTTT. Protein sequence: CASSSRTSGSVDTQYF. The complete variable domain, with remaining parts taken from reference TRBV11-2 and TRBJ2-3, reads EAGVAQSPRYKIIEKRQSVAFWCNPISGHATLYWYQQILGQGPKLLIQFQNNGVVDDSQLPKDRFSAERLKGVDSTLKIQPAKLEDSAVYLCASSSRTSGSVDTQYFGPGTRLTVL.

The rearrangement uses TRBV7-8 and TRBJ2-5, with 7 nucleotides matching TRBD2. Germline CDR1 is SGHVS and CDR2 is FQNEAQ. The length of the CDR3 is 15 residues. V shed 2 bases and J 4 bases; nucleotides not matched to a gene: 7. CDR3 sequence (DNA): TGTGCCAGCAGCTTACCCCGGGCTAGCGGAGAGACCCAGTACTTC. Encoded protein: CASSLPRASGETQYF.

DNA for the CDR3: TGTGCCATCAGTGTCGGGACTAGCGGGGGGGTTTCGGAGACCCAGTACTTC. It yields the protein CAISVGTSGGVSETQYF. The chain recombines TRBV10-3 with TRBJ2-5; TRBD2 agrees at 16 bases. The CDR3 covers 17 residues. V gave up 4 bases and J gave up 5 bases; unmatched junction bases: 7. The V gene's germline CDR1 is ENHRY and CDR2 SYGVKD.

The J gene is TRBJ2-7, the V gene TRBV4-2, with TRBD2 identical over 9 bases. V gave up 1 base and J gave up 1 base; unmatched junction bases: 2. In germline, CDR1 is LGHNA, CDR2 YNFKEQ. The CDR3 has 15 amino acids. CDR3: CASSQGSGSSYEQYF. CDR3 sequence (DNA): TGTGCCAGCAGCCAAGGTAGCGGGAGTTCCTACGAGCAGTACTTC.

The chain has TRBV4-3 and TRBJ2-3; 9 bases line up with TRBD2. CDR3 size: 15 residues. CDR1 is LGHNA and CDR2 is YSLEER in the germline V gene. With 3 bases clipped from V and 6 bases from J, the junction kept 7 bases outside the gene matches. The CDR3 loop reads CASSQREGRGDTQYF. CDR3 nucleotides: TGCGCCAGCAGCCAGCGGGAGGGCCGGGGGGATACGCAGTATTTT.

The chain carries TRBV2 and TRBJ1-5; 7 nucleotides line up with TRBD1. J was trimmed by 6 bases and V by 6 bases; bases with no gene match: 11. This CDR3 comprises 15 residues. The germline gives CDR1 SNHLY, CDR2 FYNNEI. CDR3 in amino acids: CASRRGQLTTQPQHF. The CDR3, as DNA: TGTGCCAGCAGGAGGGGGCAGCTAACGACTCAGCCCCAGCATTTT.

V usage is TRBV6-5 and J usage is TRBJ1-2; TRBD1 matches at 9 bases. Trimming at V came to 5 bases and at J to 9 bases, leaving 13 bases not matched to a gene. From germline, CDR1 is MNHEY and CDR2 SVGAGI. CDR3 length: 15 residues. The CDR3, as DNA: TGTGCCAGCAGTCTTTACACGGACAGGGGAAATCGCTACACCTTC. It translates to CASSLYTDRGNRYTF.

The genes are TRBV30 and TRBJ1-1, with D maybe TRBD1 (6 bases). The V gene's germline CDR1 is GTSNPN and CDR2 SVGIG (reference sequence). The germline V and J ends were trimmed by 3 bases and 8 bases, with 25 bases remaining between them. This CDR3 region has 16 residues. The DNA of the CDR3 is TGTGCCTGGAGCTTAGTTAGCGGGTTCAAGGGGGGCGAAGCTTTCTTT. Protein: CAWSLVSGFKGGEAFF.

CDR3 region: CASSQGVGLATDTQYF. The CDR3, as DNA: TGTGCCAGCAGCCAAGGCGTCGGGTTAGCCACAGATACGCAGTATTTT. The rearrangement uses TRBV3-1 (or the pseudogene TRBV3-2) and TRBJ2-3; D not certain. In germline, CDR1 is LGHDT, CDR2 YNNKEL (reference sequence). Trimming removed 1 base from V and 2 bases from J, with 13 bases in between. The CDR3 is made up of 16 amino acids.

V and J are TRBV7-8 and TRBJ2-2, with D perhaps TRBD1 (6 bases). V shed 2 bases and J shed 4 bases, with 11 bases lying between them. The CDR3 consists of 15 residues. The V gene's germline CDR1 is SGHVS and CDR2 FQNEAQ. CDR3 in amino acids: CASSLRNRATGELFF. As DNA, the CDR3 is TGTGCCAGCAGCTTAAGGAACAGGGCCACCGGGGAGCTGTTTTTT. The whole variable domain, remainder taken from reference TRBV7-8 and TRBJ2-2, is GAGVSQSPRYKVAKRGQDVALRCDPISGHVSLFWYQQALGQGPEFLTYFQNEAQLDKSGLPSDRFFAERPEGSVSTLKIQRTQQEDSAVYLCASSLRNRATGELFFGEGSRLTVL.

V is TRBV4-2 and J is TRBJ1-5; TRBD1 aligns across 7 bases. The V gene end was trimmed by 0 bases and the J gene end by 7 bases; junction bases not matched to a gene: 6. The CDR3 loop spans 15 amino acids. The germline CDR1 and CDR2 sequences are LGHNA and YNFKEQ. Written as DNA, the CDR3 is TGTGCCAGCAGCCAAGATGACAGGGTCATGCAGCCCCAGCATTTT. This translates into CASSQDDRVMQPQHF.

The chain has TRBV5-1 and TRBJ1-2, with D possibly being TRBD1 (5 bases). CDR3 length equals 14 residues. Germline V gives CDR1 SGHRS, CDR2 YFSETQ. The ends were cut back, 5 bases at V and 4 bases at J, with 15 bases in the middle. CDR3 amino acids: CASRTTPGGYGYTF. DNA of the CDR3: TGCGCCAGCAGAACCACGCCGGGGGGCTATGGCTACACCTTC.

The rearrangement uses TRBV19 and TRBJ2-5; D is unresolved. V was shortened by 3 bases and J by 3 bases, with 11 bases between the two germline ends. Germline-derived CDR1 and CDR2 are LNHDA and SQIVND (reference sequence). The CDR3 is made up of 14 amino acids. CDR3 bases: TGTGCCAGTAGTATGACTCAGAGTAAAGAGACCCAGTACTTC. Translating it yields CASSMTQSKETQYF.

This rearrangement joins TRBV6-5 to TRBJ2-7; the match to TRBD1 covers 11 bases. Germline loops: CDR1 MNHEY, CDR2 SVGAGI. The junction had 5 bases not matched to a gene; V was cut back by 6 bases and J by 1 base. The CDR3 spans 15 residues. The CDR3 DNA reads as TGTGCCAGCAGGAAGGGACAGGGGGTGTCCTACGAGCAGTACTTC. Amino acid sequence: CASRKGQGVSYEQYF.

V usage is TRBV10-3 and J usage is TRBJ2-1, with a weak D call TRBD2 (5 bases). The CDR3 sequence is 14 residues long. Germline V gives CDR1 ENHRY, CDR2 SYGVKD. Trimming took off 6 bases at V and 6 bases at J, with 15 bases between the two ends. The CDR3 DNA reads as TGTGCCATCAGCCCCGCGACTGGGAGCAATGAGCAGTTCTTC. Translated, it gives CAISPATGSNEQFF.

This chain joins TRBV19 and TRBJ1-6, with D uncertain. CDR3 size: 13 residues. Germline CDR1 and CDR2: LNHDA and SQIVND (reference sequence). The V end lost 5 bases, the J end lost 5 bases, and 7 bases lay between the germline ends. The CDR3 sequence: CASSWQDNSPLHF. CDR3 DNA: TGTGCCAGTAGTTGGCAGGATAATTCACCCCTCCACTTT. The variable domain in full, completed from reference TRBV19 and TRBJ1-6, reads DGGITQSPKYLFRKEGQNVTLSCEQNLNHDAMYWYRQDPGQGLRLIYYSQIVNDFQKGDIAEGYSVSREKKESFPLTVTSAQKNPTAFYLCASSWQDNSPLHFGNGTRLTVT.

The J gene is TRBJ2-3, the V gene TRBV6-5; D is possibly TRBD2 (5 bases). This CDR3 has 16 residues. Germline lookup yields CDR1 MNHEY and CDR2 SVGAGI. V lost 0 bases to trimming and J lost 0 bases, with 10 bases between them. For the CDR3, the DNA is TGTGCCAGCAGTTACTCGGGCGGGTCTAGCACAGATACGCAGTATTTT. It codes for CASSYSGGSSTDTQYF.

This clone was seen a few times. The chain combines TRBV28 with TRBJ1-3; TRBD1 is a possible D gene (5 bases). Trimming took 4 bases from V and 8 from J, leaving 18 bases between them. The CDR3 covers 15 residues. The germline gives CDR1 MDHEN, CDR2 SYDVKM. The CDR3 loop is CASSSPQGRSHTIYF. As DNA, the CDR3 is TGTGCCAGCAGTTCCCCCCAGGGAAGGAGTCACACCATATATTTT.

This clone was recorded once. The CDR3 loop is CATSRGTQGARHNEQFF. The CDR3 DNA reads TGTGCCACCAGCAGGGGGACTCAGGGGGCGCGTCACAATGAGCAGTTCTTC. The V and J genes are TRBV15 and TRBJ2-1; the match to TRBD1 covers 8 bases. V trimming: 3 bases; J trimming: 5 bases; junction bases outside the gene matches: 12. Germline CDR1 is LNHNV and CDR2 is YYDKDF (reference sequence). CDR3 length equals 17 residues.

The CDR3 nucleotides are TGTGCCAGTAGTAGGGGACAGGGGTCGGCCTACGAGCAGTACTTC. Its protein product is CASSRGQGSAYEQYF. The V gene is TRBV19, the J gene TRBJ2-7; 10 bases agree with TRBD1. V lost 4 bases and J lost 2; bases outside the gene matches: 5. Germline values: CDR1 LNHDA, CDR2 SQIVND (reference sequence). This CDR3 is built from 15 residues.